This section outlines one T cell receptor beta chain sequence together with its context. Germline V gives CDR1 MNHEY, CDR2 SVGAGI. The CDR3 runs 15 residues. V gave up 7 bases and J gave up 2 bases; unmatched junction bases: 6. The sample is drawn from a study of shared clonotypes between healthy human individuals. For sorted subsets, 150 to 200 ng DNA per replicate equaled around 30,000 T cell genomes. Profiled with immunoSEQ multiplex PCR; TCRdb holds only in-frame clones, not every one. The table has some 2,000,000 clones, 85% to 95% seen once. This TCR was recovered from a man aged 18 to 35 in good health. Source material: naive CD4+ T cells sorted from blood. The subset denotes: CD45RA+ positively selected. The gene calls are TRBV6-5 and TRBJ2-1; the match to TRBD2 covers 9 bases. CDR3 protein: CASKAAGGAYNEQFF. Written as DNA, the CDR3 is TGTGCCAGCAAAGCGGCGGGGGGGGCCTACAATGAGCAGTTCTTC.